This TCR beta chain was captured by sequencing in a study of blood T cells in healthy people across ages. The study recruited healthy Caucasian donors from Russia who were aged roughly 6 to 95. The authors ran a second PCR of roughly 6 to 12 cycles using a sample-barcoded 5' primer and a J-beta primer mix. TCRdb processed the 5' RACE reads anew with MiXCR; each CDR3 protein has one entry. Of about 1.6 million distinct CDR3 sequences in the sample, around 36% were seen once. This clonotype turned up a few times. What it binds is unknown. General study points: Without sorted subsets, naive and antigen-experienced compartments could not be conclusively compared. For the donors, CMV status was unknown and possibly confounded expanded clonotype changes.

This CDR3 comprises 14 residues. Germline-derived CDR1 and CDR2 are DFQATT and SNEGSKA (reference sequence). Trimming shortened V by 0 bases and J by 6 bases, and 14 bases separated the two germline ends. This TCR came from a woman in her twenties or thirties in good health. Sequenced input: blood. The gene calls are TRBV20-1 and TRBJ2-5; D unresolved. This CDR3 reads CSARDPARGKTQYF. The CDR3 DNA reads TGCAGTGCTAGAGATCCCGCTAGAGGAAAGACCCAGTACTTC.